This T cell receptor (beta chain) comes out of a study of OX40 agonist ivuxolimab in advanced cancers. Turning to the study itself: Participants averaged about 66 years of age (range roughly 23 to 80) and were over 75% male. Earlier anti-PD-1, anti-PD-L1 or anti-CTLA-4 therapy was permitted; 35% to 50% had received some.

On this clone itself: Its specificity is unknown.

TCRdb's copy holds only in-frame clones and misses some; the assay was immunoSEQ multiplex PCR. This sample has roughly 62,000 clones, with approximately 86% found just once. CDR3 length: 17 residues. From germline, CDR1 is KGHSY and CDR2 FQNENV. V shed 0 bases, J shed 1 base, and the junction held 4 bases outside the gene matches. General study points: CD8+ T cells (on average) carried more expanded clones than CD4+ T cells.

Patients were ruled out by autoimmune disease history or systemic immunosuppression. The gene calls are TRBV16 and TRBJ2-1; 9 bases agree with TRBD2. The receptor comes from an adult with an advanced solid tumor such as melanoma, head and neck, liver or kidney cancer. Sequencing was performed on CD4+ or CD8+ T cells sorted from blood, taken in a trial of the OX40 agonist ivuxolimab. The CDR3 sequence: CASSQSLAGVSYNEQFF. The CDR3 DNA follows: TGTGCCAGCAGCCAATCGTTAGCGGGAGTGTCCTACAATGAGCAGTTCTTC.